These 25 T cell receptor beta chains share one sample of origin, sequenced in a study of T cell responses to AZD1222 COVID-19 vaccine. TCRdb keeps only in-frame clones here, not all; method: immunoSEQ multiplex PCR. Of over 110,000 clones listed, under 95% are singletons. The material was peripheral blood, obtained on day 0 of AZD1222 vaccination. These receptors all come from an adult in good health.

V usage is TRBV4-1 and J usage is TRBJ1-4; the match to TRBD1 covers 7 bases. Germline CDR1 is MGHRA and CDR2 is YSYEKL. The CDR3 extends over 15 amino acids. Trimming took 3 bases from V and 4 from J; bases not matched to a gene: 5. The CDR3 sequence is CASSHIDRVNEKLFF. Here the CDR3 DNA reads TGCGCCAGCAGCCATATTGACAGGGTTAATGAAAAACTGTTTTTT.

The chain couples TRBV2 to TRBJ1-4; TRBD1 matches at 8 bases. CDR3 size: 13 residues. Unmatched junction bases numbered 2, after V lost 6 bases and J lost 5 bases. From germline, CDR1 is SNHLY and CDR2 FYNNEI. The CDR3 region is CASSRDRNEKLFF. The CDR3 DNA sequence: TGTGCCAGCAGCCGGGACAGGAATGAAAAACTGTTTTTT.

Points on this clone: In the same sample, other DNA sequences code for this CDR3. The chain employs TRBV29-1 and TRBJ1-1; a weak D match, TRBD1 (6 bases). The germline gives CDR1 SQVTM, CDR2 ANQGSEA. The CDR3 extends over 11 amino acids. Trimming shortened V by 3 bases and J by 4 bases, and 6 bases separated the two germline ends. CDR3 DNA sequence: TGCAGCGTTGACAGGGGCACTGAAGCTTTCTTT. Its translation is CSVDRGTEAFF. The variable domain in full, with the rest retrieved from reference TRBV29-1 and TRBJ1-1, is SAVISQKPSRDICQRGTSLTIQCQVDSQVTMMFWYRQQPGQSLTLIATANQGSEATYESGFVIDKFPISRPNLTFSTLTVSNMSPEDSSIYLCSVDRGTEAFFGQGTRLTVV.

This chain links TRBV5-8 with TRBJ2-1; D may be TRBD2 (6 bases). This CDR3 is built from 15 residues. Germline CDR1 is SGHTS and CDR2 is YDEGEE. Trimming shortened V by 3 bases and J by 5 bases, and 15 bases separated the two germline ends. CDR3 protein: CASSWGVSGNNEQFF. CDR3 nucleotide sequence: TGTGCCAGCAGCTGGGGTGTTAGCGGCAACAATGAGCAGTTCTTC.

The chain employs TRBV6-5 and TRBJ2-7; possibly TRBD1 for D (5 bases). V was shortened by 10 bases and J by 4 bases, with 20 bases between the two germline ends. The CDR3 is 14 amino acids. The V gene's germline CDR1 is MNHEY and CDR2 SVGAGI. The CDR3 DNA reads TGTGCCACGAAGATGGGGTCAGGGCCATACGAGCAGTACTTC. Its protein is CATKMGSGPYEQYF.

This clone was counted between two and nine times. The V gene is TRBV7-5, the J gene TRBJ1-1; no check of the table's D call, TRBD1, against the DNA was made. TRBV7-5 is annotated as a pseudogene. The CDR3 runs to 13 residues. CDR3 sequence reads: CARSLGAAYEAFF. For the CDR3, the DNA is TGTGCCAGAAGCTTAGGGGCAGCCTATGAAGCTTTCTTT.

This clone was detected a few times. The chain links TRBV15 to TRBJ1-1; 7 bases map to TRBD1. Trimming removed 2 bases from V and 0 bases from J; junction bases left unmatched: 6. This CDR3 is 16 amino acids long. Germline CDR1 and CDR2: LNHNV and YYDKDF (reference sequence). The DNA of the CDR3 is TGTGCCACCAGCAGAAACAGGGGCCTAATGAACACTGAAGCTTTCTTT. It specifies CATSRNRGLMNTEAFF.

The chain employs TRBV9 and TRBJ2-7; D could derive from TRBD1 or TRBD2 (5 bases each). Germline CDR1 and CDR2: SGDLS and YYNGEE. The CDR3 extends over 14 amino acids. Trimming removed 0 bases at V and 3 bases at J, with 10 bases between. The CDR3 protein is CASSVAMGDYEQYF. The CDR3 DNA is TGTGCCAGCAGCGTAGCCATGGGGGACTACGAGCAGTACTTC.

The V call is TRBV28, the J call TRBJ1-3; 9 bases align to TRBD1. V lost 8 bases and J lost 0; bases outside the gene matches: 11. The CDR3 contains 17 residues. Germline values: CDR1 MDHEN, CDR2 SYDVKM. DNA of the CDR3: TGTGCCAGCTCCCCTCTCGACAGGGGGAGCTCTGGAAACACCATATATTTT. Residues: CASSPLDRGSSGNTIYF.

V gene TRBV12-3 or TRBV12-4 combines with J gene TRBJ2-3, with D tentatively TRBD2 (6 bases). V was cut by 6 bases and J by 6 bases, with 13 bases left in between. This CDR3 has 13 residues. The CDR3 sequence: CASSLRGDDTQYF. CDR3 DNA: TGTGCCAGCAGCCTCCGCGGGGATGATACGCAGTATTTT.

CDR3 nucleotides: TGTGCCAGTAGTATACTGGGCGTGAGGAATCAGCCCCAGCATTTT. This codes for CASSILGVRNQPQHF. The rearrangement links TRBV19 to TRBJ1-5; the D is unclear. This CDR3 contains 15 residues. The germline V gene encodes CDR1 LNHDA and CDR2 SQIVND (reference sequence). V dropped 2 bases and J dropped 4 bases, with 12 bases sitting between them.

The chain couples TRBV7-9 to TRBJ2-2; 7 bases align to TRBD2. Trimming removed 0 bases from V and 7 bases from J; junction bases left unmatched: 8. This CDR3 has 16 residues. CDR1 is SEHNR, CDR2 FQNEAQ, per germline (reference sequence). The CDR3 nucleotides are TGTGCCAGCAGCTTAGCTGGACTAGTGAGAAACGGGGAGCTGTTTTTT. Protein sequence: CASSLAGLVRNGELFF.

The chain employs TRBV28 and TRBJ2-3; 13 nucleotides line up with TRBD2. The V segment lost 6 bases and the J segment 0 bases; nucleotides outside the gene matches: 15. There are 20 residues in the CDR3. Germline values: CDR1 MDHEN, CDR2 SYDVKM. The CDR3 loop is CASSYPRLAGGTVSTDTQYF. DNA for the CDR3: TGTGCCAGCAGCTACCCCCGACTAGCGGGGGGCACAGTTAGCACAGATACGCAGTATTTT.

The chain carries TRBV7-2 and TRBJ1-3; D remains unclear. CDR1 is SGHTA, CDR2 FQGNSA, per germline. Trimming cost V 3 bases and J 4 bases, with 4 bases left between them. CDR3 length equals 12 residues. The CDR3 sequence: CASSFRGNTIYF. The DNA for the CDR3 is TGTGCCAGCAGCTTCAGAGGAAACACCATATATTTT.

The chain couples TRBV6-5 to TRBJ1-5; 9 nucleotides align to TRBD1. Germline V lookup: CDR1 MNHEY, CDR2 SVGAGI. This CDR3 is built from 12 residues. V lost 8 bases, J lost 4 bases, and 0 bases stayed unmatched. The CDR3 sequence is CASGQGNQPQHF. Here the CDR3 DNA reads TGTGCCAGCGGACAGGGGAATCAGCCCCAGCATTTT.

This chain links TRBV6-5 with TRBJ1-1; D unresolved. Trimming cost V 3 bases and J 7 bases, with 6 bases left between them. This CDR3 region has 11 residues. In germline, CDR1 is MNHEY, CDR2 SVGAGI. Here the CDR3 DNA reads TGTGCCAGCAGTTATAAGGGTGAAGCTTTCTTT. Translating it yields CASSYKGEAFF.

V gene TRBV7-2 combines with J gene TRBJ2-7, with 10 positions matching TRBD2. Germline V gene data show CDR1 as SGHTA and CDR2 as FQGNSA. Unmatched junction bases numbered 3, after V lost 0 bases and J lost 4 bases. The CDR3 contains 15 residues. CDR3 nucleotide sequence: TGTGCCAGCAGCTTAGCAGGGACTAGCGCGTACGAGCAGTACTTC. Amino acids: CASSLAGTSAYEQYF.

The chain couples TRBV10-3 to TRBJ1-6, with D unresolved. The CDR3 has 16 amino acids. With 6 bases removed from V and 9 bases from J, the gap between germline ends came to 21 bases. CDR1 and CDR2 from the germline V gene are ENHRY and SYGVKD. CDR3 sequence (DNA): TGTGCCATCAGCGAAACCGGCCCCCCTGAGAGTTCACCCCTCCACTTT. As protein: CAISETGPPESSPLHF.

V is TRBV19 and J is TRBJ1-2; a weak D match, TRBD1 (5 bases). This CDR3 region has 16 residues. Germline values: CDR1 LNHDA, CDR2 SQIVND (reference sequence). Trimming took off 4 bases at V and 4 bases at J, with 19 bases between the two ends. CDR3 amino acids: CASSRALVGGAYGYTF. The CDR3 DNA sequence: TGTGCCAGTAGTAGGGCTCTCGTTGGGGGTGCCTATGGCTACACCTTC.

In its sample, this clone was seen once. The gene calls are TRBV10-3 and TRBJ2-1; TRBD2 matches 14 bases. CDR3 length: 15 amino acids. V dropped 7 bases and J dropped 8; count of bases not matched to a gene: 7. CDR1 and CDR2 from the germline V gene are ENHRY and SYGVKD. The CDR3 loop reads CAITATSGRDHEQFF. CDR3 coding DNA: TGTGCCATCACCGCGACTAGCGGGAGGGATCATGAGCAGTTCTTC.

The rearrangement uses TRBV5-1 and TRBJ2-7; D perhaps matches TRBD2 (6 bases). This CDR3 region has 14 residues. V dropped 4 bases and J dropped 2 bases, with 13 bases sitting between them. Germline CDR1 reads SGHRS; CDR2 reads YFSETQ. The CDR3 bases are TGCGCCAGCAGCCCAGCCCGGGGGACCTACGAGCAGTACTTC. Translating gives CASSPARGTYEQYF.

This chain links TRBV10-3 with TRBJ1-1; no reliable D call. With 2 bases removed from V and 0 bases from J, the gap between germline ends came to 7 bases. The CDR3 totals 14 residues. CDR1 ENHRY and CDR2 SYGVKD come from the germline V gene. Here the CDR3 DNA reads TGTGCCATCAGTGAGGGCAGATTGAACACTGAAGCTTTCTTT. It is translated as CAISEGRLNTEAFF.

This clone was seen only a few times. The chain carries TRBV7-8 and TRBJ2-5; no definite D call. This CDR3 is 13 amino acids long. V was shortened by 4 bases and J by 4 bases, with 10 bases between the two germline ends. CDR1 SGHVS and CDR2 FQNEAQ come from the germline V gene. The CDR3 loop is CASSSRVLETQYF. CDR3 in DNA: TGTGCCAGCAGCTCCCGGGTTTTAGAGACCCAGTACTTC.

The CDR3 DNA sequence: TGTGCCAGCAGTGCGGCAACCGGGGATGGCTACACCTTC. Amino acid sequence: CASSAATGDGYTF. J is TRBJ1-2 and V is TRBV2; D unclear. CDR3 length equals 13 residues. With 4 bases removed from V and 6 bases from J, the gap between germline ends came to 12 bases. The germline CDR1 and CDR2 sequences are SNHLY and FYNNEI.

The chain recombines TRBV6-5 with TRBJ2-6; D unresolved. The CDR3 sequence is 13 residues long. CDR1 and CDR2 (germline): MNHEY, SVGAGI. V lost 7 bases and J 6 bases, leaving 10 bases between the germline ends. The CDR3 here is CASTHASANVLTF. The CDR3 region has the DNA TGTGCCAGCACTCACGCCTCGGCCAACGTCCTGACTTTC.